This is a list of T cell receptor beta chains from one sample in a study of T cells in Graves' hyperthyroidism and ophthalmopathy. Via MiXCR, TCRdb re-called the multiplex PCR reads, giving one row per CDR3 protein. The table has approximately 400,000 distinct CDR3 sequences, around 15% seen once. Sequenced sample: blood. These receptors were obtained from a man aged 50 to 60 with Graves' ophthalmopathy. The CDR3 runs from the conserved cysteine through the conserved F or W. Each record gives: V gene, D gene, clone size, J gene, CDR3 DNA, CDR3 protein. D genes are given only for firm matches. Clone size, where shown, is once, few, many, or a class for clones that have expanded.

TRBV5-1,TRBD1,many,TRBJ2-6,TGCGCCAGCAGCAAACAGGGGCTGTATGGGGCCAACGTCCTGACTTTC,CASSKQGLYGANVLTF
TRBV27,TRBD1,few,TRBJ2-7,TGTGCCAGCAGTCCCCTGACAGGGGGCCGCGAGCAGTACTTC,CASSPLTGGREQYF
TRBV24-1,TRBD2,NA,TRBJ2-1,TGTGCCACCAGTGACCCATATCAGCGGGAGGGTTACAATGAGCAGTTCTTC,CATSDPYQREGYNEQFF
TRBV29-1,NA,NA,TRBJ1-1,TGCAGCGCTGGGGGACAGAACACTGAAGCTTTCTTT,CSAGGQNTEAFF
TRBV27,NA,few,TRBJ1-1,TGTGCCAGCAGTTTCGGTTTTGAGGGCACTGAAGCTTTCTTT,CASSFGFEGTEAFF
TRBV5-6,TRBD1,many,TRBJ1-2,TGTGCCAGCAGACCTGACAGGGGGTATGGCTACACCTTC,CASRPDRGYGYTF
TRBV5-1,NA,many,TRBJ2-5,TGCGCCAGCAGCCGAAGCCCGCGAATGGTAGAGACCCAGTACTTC,CASSRSPRMVETQYF
TRBV20-1,TRBD1,many,TRBJ1-1,TGCAGTGCTAGAGATCGAGCCATTAGGACAGGGCTGTGGACTGAAGCTTTCTTT,CSARDRAIRTGLWTEAFF
TRBV7-2,TRBD2,many,TRBJ2-3,TGTGCCAGCAGCTATAAAGTAGCGGGAGGTGCAGATACGCAGTATTTT,CASSYKVAGGADTQYF
TRBV6-2/TRBV6-3,TRBD1,NA,TRBJ1-4,TGTGCCAGCAGTGTACAGGGGGATGGTGAAAAACTGTTTTTT,CASSVQGDGEKLFF
TRBV9,NA,NA,TRBJ1-1,TGTGCCAGCAGCGGGGGTCAGGGTATTGGCACTGAAGCTTTCTTT,CASSGGQGIGTEAFF
TRBV6-1,NA,NA,TRBJ1-2,TGTGCCAGCAGAGACCCGGGGGAAGGGAGTGGCTACACCTTC,CASRDPGEGSGYTF
TRBV3-1,NA,many,TRBJ2-1,TGTGCCAGCAGCCAAGAACGTGACTACAATGAGCAGTTCTTC,CASSQERDYNEQFF
TRBV28,TRBD1,many,TRBJ2-1,TGTGCCAGCAGCCCAGGGGGCATATACAATGAGCAGTTCTTC,CASSPGGIYNEQFF
TRBV2,NA,many,TRBJ2-7,TGTGCCAGCAGCTATGAACGTTCGGCCTCCTACGAGCAGTACTTC,CASSYERSASYEQYF
TRBV20-1,NA,NA,TRBJ2-3,TGCAGTGCTAGAGTCTTAGGGATAGTGACAGATACGCAGTATTTT,CSARVLGIVTDTQYF
TRBV5-1,TRBD1,many,TRBJ2-5,TGCGCCAGCAGATACACCACAGACAGGGGGCAAGAGACCCAGTACTTC,CASRYTTDRGQETQYF
TRBV7-2,TRBD2,few,TRBJ2-1,TGTGCCAGCAGCTTAGCTTCTAGCGGCCTATACAATGAGCAGTTCTTC,CASSLASSGLYNEQFF
TRBV4-1,NA,NA,TRBJ2-7,TGCGCCAGCAGCCCGGAACAGAGCTCCTACGAGCAGTACTTC,CASSPEQSSYEQYF
TRBV5-1,TRBD1,NA,TRBJ2-7,TGCGCCAGCAAGCAGACAGGGGATTACTACGAGCAGTACTTC,CASKQTGDYYEQYF
TRBV5-1,NA,NA,TRBJ2-2,TGCGCCAGCAGCCGGAGGGGGAGCGACACCGGGGAGCTGTTTTTT,CASSRRGSDTGELFF
TRBV9,NA,few,TRBJ2-7,TGTGCCAGCAGCGTAAGTAGCGGACCCTCCTACGAGCAGTACTTC,CASSVSSGPSYEQYF
TRBV6-1,NA,many,TRBJ2-7,TGTGCCACCTTGGGCCCTGCCTACGAGCAGTACTTC,CATLGPAYEQYF
TRBV20-1,TRBD1,many,TRBJ2-7,TGCAGTGCTACGTCCGGGACAGCCCTTATTGAGCAGTACTTC,CSATSGTALIEQYF
TRBV20-1,TRBD1,many,TRBJ1-1,TGCAGTGCAACCCGGGACAGATGGGACACTGAAGCTTTCTTT,CSATRDRWDTEAFF
TRBV19,NA,few,TRBJ2-2,TGTGCCAGCGAAAGGTTCGGCACGAACACCGGGGAGCTGTTTTTT,CASERFGTNTGELFF
TRBV7-8,NA,many,TRBJ2-3,TGTGCCAGCAGCCCCACGAGGACCAGCACAGATACGCAGTATTTT,CASSPTRTSTDTQYF
TRBV9,NA,NA,TRBJ2-3,TGTGCCAGCAGCGCTAAAGATTCGGATACGCAGTATTTT,CASSAKDSDTQYF
TRBV28,NA,many,TRBJ2-4,TGTGCCAGCAGTTCCCCGGGACGAAACATTCAGTACTTC,CASSSPGRNIQYF
TRBV9,TRBD1,NA,TRBJ1-1,TGTGCCAGCAGCGAGCGACAGGGGGAGGGGGGTACTGAAGCTTTCTTT,CASSERQGEGGTEAFF
TRBV5-5,NA,many,TRBJ2-1,TGTGCCAGCAGCCCCATAGCGGGACAGGGTTATCCGTACAATGAGCAGTTCTTC,CASSPIAGQGYPYNEQFF
TRBV18,NA,few,TRBJ1-4,TGTGCCAGCTCACCCCCTGTCCGGGAGGCTGAAAAACTGTTTTTT,CASSPPVREAEKLFF
TRBV18,NA,few,TRBJ1-4,TGTGCCAGCTCACCACCGGGGAACCGCGCAACTAATGAAAAACTGTTTTTT,CASSPPGNRATNEKLFF
TRBV20-1,NA,many,TRBJ2-1,TGCAGTGTTTCGCCTAGTCCCCCCCCCTACAATGAGCAGTTCTTC,CSVSPSPPPYNEQFF
TRBV7-3,TRBD1,few,TRBJ2-2,TGTGCCAGCAGCTTAACTCGGGGACAGGGAAAGGGCGGGGAGCTGTTTTTT,CASSLTRGQGKGGELFF
TRBV7-9,TRBD1,NA,TRBJ2-3,TGTGCCAGCCTCGGACAGGTTAACCCAGATACGCAGTATTTT,CASLGQVNPDTQYF
TRBV20-1,NA,many,TRBJ2-1,TGCAGTGCTAGAGAACCGTGGAATGAGCAGTTCTTC,CSAREPWNEQFF
TRBV30,NA,many,TRBJ1-1,TGTGCCTGGAATCGTGGGCAGGGGAGTTGGGAAGCTTTCTTT,CAWNRGQGSWEAFF
TRBV20-1,TRBD2,many,TRBJ2-1,TGCAGTGCTAGAGGAATGACTAGCGGGAGGGCCAATGAGCAGTTCTTC,CSARGMTSGRANEQFF
TRBV20-1,NA,many,TRBJ1-5,TGCAGTGCTAGAAGTTTGGGGGTTGGAAATCAGCCCCAGCATTTT,CSARSLGVGNQPQHF
TRBV6-1,TRBD1,NA,TRBJ2-7,TGTGCCAGCAGTCGGGGACAGGGGACCGAGCAGTACTTC,CASSRGQGTEQYF
TRBV5-4,NA,few,TRBJ1-3,TGTGCCAGCAGCTTGGACGGCGTCTCTGGAAACACCATATATTTT,CASSLDGVSGNTIYF
TRBV29-1,NA,NA,TRBJ1-2,TGCAGCGTACTACAGACGGACTATGGCTACACCTTC,CSVLQTDYGYTF
TRBV13,TRBD2,many,TRBJ2-1,TGTGCCAGCAGCTTTAGCGGGAGGAACAACAATGAGCAGTTCTTC,CASSFSGRNNNEQFF
TRBV19,TRBD2,NA,TRBJ2-5,TGTGCCAGTAGGGGAGCGGGGAAGGGGGAGACCCAGTACTTC,CASRGAGKGETQYF
TRBV30,NA,many,TRBJ1-1,TGTGCCTGGAGTAGGGACGTGGACACTGAAGCTTTCTTT,CAWSRDVDTEAFF
TRBV2,NA,few,TRBJ2-2,TGTGCCAGCATTCTGGGGGGAACCGGGGAGCTGTTTTTT,CASILGGTGELFF
TRBV25-1,NA,NA,TRBJ1-1,TGTGCCAGTGGGTCCGGAGAGAACACTGAAGCTTTCTTT,CASGSGENTEAFF
TRBV19,TRBD1,few,TRBJ1-1,TGTGCCACTGACGGGGGACAGCAAATGAACACTGAAGCTTTCTTT,CATDGGQQMNTEAFF
TRBV20-1,TRBD2,many,TRBJ2-1,TGCAGTGCTAGACCTTGGACTAGTGCGTCCTACAATGAGCAGTTCTTC,CSARPWTSASYNEQFF
TRBV5-6,NA,many,TRBJ2-7,TGTGCCAGCAGCTTGGCCACCAGTCGCTACGAGCAGTACTTC,CASSLATSRYEQYF
TRBV12-3/TRBV12-4,NA,many,TRBJ2-1,TGTGCCAGCAGCAGACGCGGTGTATCCAATGAGCAGTTCTTC,CASSRRGVSNEQFF
TRBV6-2/TRBV6-3,TRBD2,NA,TRBJ2-3,TGTGCCAGCAGTTCCGGACCGACTAGCGGGGGCACAGATACGCAGTATTTT,CASSSGPTSGGTDTQYF
TRBV6-1,TRBD1,many,TRBJ2-7,TGTGCCAGCAGTCAACGGACAGGGGATCCCCTACTGCAGTACTTC,CASSQRTGDPLLQYF
TRBV18,TRBD1,many,TRBJ2-7,TGTGCCAGCTCACAACGGGACAGGGTTGGTTCCTACGAGCAGTACTTC,CASSQRDRVGSYEQYF